These 27 T cell receptor beta chains originate from one sample sequenced in a study of metastatic and nonmetastatic thyroid tumors. Nobody among the patients had been given any treatment before thyroid surgery. TCRdb re-called the PCR reads through MiXCR. The data hold around 22,000 clones, with roughly 18% observed a single time. The sample taken for sequencing was adjacent normal tissue. These receptors were taken from a male donor with papillary thyroid cancer or a benign thyroid nodule (not recorded which). Some clones in this sample may be carry-over from other donors' samples.

This clone was seen many times. Other DNA sequences in this specimen translate into the identical CDR3. This chain links TRBV5-5 with TRBJ2-7, with a weak D call TRBD2 (5 bases). Per germline, CDR1 SGHKS and CDR2 YYEKEE (reference sequence). The CDR3 has 13 amino acids. The V end was cut by 4 bases, the J end by 0 bases, with 8 bases between. The CDR3 spells CASSTGNSYEQYF. The CDR3 nucleotides are TGTGCCAGCAGCACCGGGAACTCCTACGAGCAGTACTTC.

By share, this clone ranks as medium-sized. This rearrangement joins TRBV24-1 to TRBJ2-3, with TRBD1 matching over 9 bases. This CDR3 is 18 amino acids long. The germline V gene has CDR1 KGHDR and CDR2 SFDVKD. The V and J ends lost 3 bases and 0 bases, in that order; junction bases with no gene match: 9. CDR3 bases: TGTGCCACCAGTGATCCCCTGGGACAGGGCTTAAGCACAGATACGCAGTATTTT. Translation: CATSDPLGQGLSTDTQYF.

Regarding this clone: One junction end disagrees with the germline gene, perhaps due to a read error. The chain carries TRBV2 and TRBJ2-2; D might be TRBD1 or TRBD2, each matching 5 bases. Germline CDR1 reads SNHLY; CDR2 reads FYNNEI. There are 13 residues in the CDR3. CDR3 in amino acids: CASSETGTGELFF. DNA for the CDR3: TGTGCCAGCAGCGAGACTGGGACCGGGGAGTTGTTTTTT.

This clone came up a few times. A read error may explain this, as a much larger clone is one base away. Other DNA sequences in the same sample also yield this CDR3. J is TRBJ2-3 and V is TRBV30; 7 nucleotides match TRBD2. J was trimmed by 10 bases and V by 1 base; bases with no gene match: 5. Germline V gene data show CDR1 as GTSNPN and CDR2 as SVGIG (reference sequence). The CDR3 sequence is 12 residues long. Here the CDR3 DNA reads TGTGCCTGGAGTGATGGCGGGGGTCCGCAGTATTTT. It specifies CAWSDGGGPQYF.

This clone was detected only a few times. The rearrangement links TRBV28 to TRBJ2-2; 8 bases map to TRBD1. CDR1 and CDR2 (germline): MDHEN, SYDVKM. Unmatched junction bases numbered 5, after V lost 10 bases and J lost 4 bases. The CDR3 length is 13 residues. CDR3 nucleotides: TGTGCCAACCGACAGGGGACCACCGGGGAGCTGTTTTTT. Its protein product is CANRQGTTGELFF.

This clone has at least ten counts. This chain uses TRBV5-1 with TRBJ2-3; D not resolved. V lost 7 bases and J lost 2, with 8 bases in between. Germline CDR1 SGHRS, CDR2 YFSETQ. This CDR3 spans 12 amino acids. The CDR3 DNA sequence: TGCGCCAGCGGCCTTGACACAGATACGCAGTATTTT. This encodes CASGLDTDTQYF.

This clone came up many times. The CDR3 reads CASQRGEISTDTQYF. As DNA, the CDR3 is TGCGCCAGCCAGCGGGGGGAGATTAGCACAGATACGCAGTATTTT. The chain is built from TRBV5-1 and TRBJ2-3, with TRBD2 matching over 9 bases. The V and J ends lost 7 bases and 0 bases, in that order; junction bases with no gene match: 6. There are 15 residues in the CDR3. Germline assignment: CDR1 SGHRS and CDR2 YFSETQ. The full variable domain, its missing parts supplied by reference TRBV5-1 and TRBJ2-3, is KAGVTQTPRYLIKTRGQQVTLSCSPISGHRSVSWYQQTPGQGLQFLFEYFSETQRNKGNFPGRFSGRQFSNSRSEMNVSTLELGDSALYLCASQRGEISTDTQYFGPGTRLTVL.

The V call is TRBV25-1, the J call TRBJ2-1, with 8 positions matching TRBD2. Germline V gene data show CDR1 as MGHDK and CDR2 as SYGVNS. This CDR3 region has 20 residues. Trimming removed 3 bases from V and 4 bases from J; junction bases left unmatched: 20. CDR3 protein: CASSDILSGYAGGTYNEQFF. The CDR3 DNA follows: TGTGCCAGCAGTGACATTTTGTCAGGGTACGCGGGGGGCACATACAATGAGCAGTTCTTC. Full variable domain (outside the CDR3, taken from reference TRBV25-1 and TRBJ2-1): EADIYQTPRYLVIGTGKKITLECSQTMGHDKMYWYQQDPGMELHLIHYSYGVNSTEKGDLSSESTVSRIRTEHFPLTLESARPSHTSQYLCASSDILSGYAGGTYNEQFFGPGTRLTVL.

In this sample, this clone turned up many times. A clone one base away is much larger, so this may be a read error. Other nucleotide sequences in the sample specify the same CDR3. The chain couples TRBV5-4 to TRBJ2-7; TRBD2 matches 8 bases. The junction had 9 bases not matched to a gene; V was cut back by 4 bases and J by 0 bases. The germline V gene has CDR1 SGHNT and CDR2 YYREEE (reference sequence). The CDR3 is 16 residues long. The CDR3 nucleotides read TGTGCCAGCAGCGTGGCCGGGACTAGGAGCTCCTACGAGCAGTACTTC. This encodes CASSVAGTRSSYEQYF.

This clone has a count of ten or more. The chain carries TRBV29-1 and TRBJ2-1; D perhaps matches TRBD1 (6 bases). Trimming took off 6 bases at V and 12 bases at J, with 15 bases between the two ends. Germline V gives CDR1 SQVTM, CDR2 ANQGSEA. This CDR3 spans 11 amino acids. This CDR3 reads CSVGTSIGQFF. The CDR3 region has the DNA TGCAGCGTCGGGACATCTATAGGGCAGTTCTTC.

At least ten counts were recorded for this clone. This sequence joins TRBV5-4 and TRBJ1-4, with D possibly being TRBD1 (6 bases). CDR3 length: 15 amino acids. Germline CDR1 is SGHNT and CDR2 is YYREEE (reference sequence). The germline V and J ends were trimmed by 5 bases and 5 bases, with 16 bases remaining between them. DNA of the CDR3: TGTGCCAGCAGGGTCCGCCCGGGGACAAATGAAAAACTGTTTTTT. Its protein is CASRVRPGTNEKLFF.

Many counts were recorded for this clone. Relative to the germline gene, one junction end is altered; a read error may explain this. J is TRBJ1-2 and V is TRBV29-1; D perhaps matches TRBD1 (5 bases). Germline V gene data show CDR1 as SQVTM and CDR2 as ANQGSEA. This CDR3 is built from 14 residues. The CDR3 is CSVLRAGTNYGHTF. In DNA form, the CDR3 reads TGCAGCGTCCTAAGGGCAGGGACTAACTATGGCCACACCTTC.

Written as DNA, the CDR3 is TGTGCCAGCAGCCCCCGTGGGGAATTATATCAGCCCCAGCATTTT. The encoded protein is CASSPRGELYQPQHF. The rearrangement links TRBV11-2 to TRBJ1-5; D is unclear. The CDR3 has 15 residues. Germline CDR1 reads SGHAT; CDR2 reads FQNNGV. Trimming left V 5 bases short and J 5 bases short, with 16 bases between.

This clone has ten or more counts. The chain links TRBV20-1 to TRBJ1-5; D call uncertain. V lost 0 bases and J lost 0, with 12 bases in between. CDR3 length: 16 residues. Per the germline V gene, CDR1 is DFQATT and CDR2 is SNEGSKA (reference sequence). CDR3 nucleotide sequence: TGCAGTGCTAGAGACGCCGGCGGATATAGCAATCAGCCCCAGCATTTT. It is translated as CSARDAGGYSNQPQHF.

The table lists this clone with a count of one. This chain joins TRBV28 and TRBJ2-5; tentative D call: TRBD2 (6 bases). Trimming stripped 10 bases from V and 9 bases from J, with 18 bases between. CDR1 and CDR2 from the germline V gene are MDHEN and SYDVKM. The CDR3 covers 12 residues. CDR3 DNA sequence: TGTGCCACCGGGGGATCATGTAAGTCCCAGTACTTC. It yields the protein CATGGSCKSQYF.

This chain links TRBV20-1 with TRBJ1-2, with TRBD1 matching over 11 bases. With 5 bases clipped from V and 3 bases from J, the junction kept 2 bases outside the gene matches. This CDR3 has 13 residues. Germline V gene sequence: CDR1 DFQATT, CDR2 SNEGSKA (reference sequence). This CDR3 reads CSARTGGDYGYTF. The CDR3 DNA reads TGCAGTGCTCGGACAGGGGGCGACTATGGCTACACCTTC.

As concerns this clone: The junction shows a germline mismatch at one end, possibly a read error. Other nucleotide sequences in the sample specify the same CDR3. The rearrangement uses TRBV5-4 and TRBJ1-2, with 8 bases fitting TRBD1. There are 16 residues in the CDR3. Per germline, CDR1 SGHNT and CDR2 YYREEE (reference sequence). The CDR3 sequence: CASSTAGQGGNHGYTF. In DNA, the CDR3 is TGTGCCAGCAGTACGGCCGGACAGGGAGGTAACCATGGCTACACCTTC.

By share, this clone counts as medium-sized. This chain joins TRBV27 and TRBJ2-3, with 8 bases identical to TRBD1. The CDR3 contains 16 residues. Unmatched junction bases numbered 12, after V lost 10 bases and J lost 0 bases. Germline values: CDR1 MNHEY, CDR2 SMNVEV (reference sequence). This CDR3 reads CATTPTTGASTDTQYF. CDR3 in DNA: TGTGCCACCACTCCAACGACAGGGGCTAGCACAGATACGCAGTATTTT.

At least ten counts were recorded for this clone. The chain links TRBV5-6 to TRBJ2-7; TRBD2 matches at 8 bases. Germline CDR1 is SGHDT and CDR2 is YYEEEE. The CDR3 has 15 amino acids. The V gene end was trimmed by 5 bases and the J gene end by 5 bases; junction bases not matched to a gene: 12. CDR3 protein: CASSNSGGAYDEQYF. DNA of the CDR3: TGTGCCAGCAGTAATTCCGGGGGGGCCTACGACGAGCAGTACTTC.

Comments on this clone: One end of the junction is discordant with germline, which a read error may explain. This rearrangement joins TRBV6-1 to TRBJ1-5; D remains unclear. Germline CDR1 MNHNS, CDR2 SASEGT. The CDR3 runs 15 residues. The CDR3 nucleotides are TGTGCCAGCAGTGACATTTGTTTCGGCAATCAGCCCAAGCATTTT. Encoded protein: CASSDICFGNQPKHF.

On this clone: This may stem from a read error, because a much larger clone lies one nucleotide away. The chain carries TRBV20-1 and TRBJ1-4; D is ambiguous. V was cut by 7 bases and J by 7 bases, with 10 bases left in between. Germline loops: CDR1 DFQATT, CDR2 SNEGSKA (reference sequence). The CDR3 covers 11 residues. The CDR3 bases are TGCAGTGTAGAACTAAGTGAAAAACTGTTTTTT. This codes for CSVELSEKLFF.

This clone was detected ten times or more. The rearrangement joins TRBV13 to TRBJ2-4; D unclear. Trimming removed 0 bases at V and 0 bases at J, with 9 bases between. CDR3 size: 16 residues. CDR1 and CDR2 from the germline V gene are PRHDT and FYEKMQ (reference sequence). CDR3 loop: CASSLGRTVAKNIQYF. CDR3 sequence (DNA): TGTGCCAGCAGCTTAGGTCGGACGGTAGCCAAAAACATTCAGTACTTC.

This clone was recorded at least ten times. The chain uses TRBV7-9 and TRBJ1-2, with 9 bases fitting TRBD1. CDR1 and CDR2 (germline): SEHNR, FQNEAQ (reference sequence). With 0 bases clipped from V and 7 bases from J, the junction kept 3 bases outside the gene matches. CDR3 length equals 14 residues. This CDR3 reads CASSLAQGASGYTF. The CDR3 bases are TGTGCCAGCAGCTTAGCACAGGGGGCCTCTGGCTACACCTTC.

This clone was seen at least ten times. The chain uses TRBV11-3 and TRBJ1-1, with a tentative D call TRBD1 (6 bases). Germline CDR1 and CDR2: SGHNT and YENEEA. The length of the CDR3 is 12 residues. Trimming removed 5 bases from V and 10 bases from J, with 14 bases in between. The CDR3 nucleotides read TGTGCCAGCAGCCAAGAACAGGGCCGAGCTTTCTTT. Translating gives CASSQEQGRAFF.

This clone was observed at least ten times. The chain links TRBV9 to TRBJ2-1; the D gene could be TRBD1 or TRBD2 (5 bases each). This CDR3 comprises 17 residues. V was pared by 0 bases and J by 4 bases, with 17 bases between. Per the germline V gene, CDR1 is SGDLS and CDR2 is YYNGEE. The CDR3 loop is CASSVAQGRDEYNEQFF. The CDR3 nucleotides read TGTGCCAGCAGCGTAGCCCAAGGACGGGACGAATACAATGAGCAGTTCTTC.

This clone was seen only a few times. The chain has TRBV5-4 and TRBJ1-1; TRBD1 matches 10 bases. Germline CDR1 and CDR2: SGHNT and YYREEE (reference sequence). The CDR3 has 15 amino acids. V shed 4 bases, J shed 4 bases, and the junction held 7 bases outside the gene matches. CDR3 in DNA: TGTGCCAGCAGCACCGCGACAGGGGGCGTCACTGAAGCTTTCTTT. This gives the protein CASSTATGGVTEAFF.

Many counts were recorded for this clone. The chain combines TRBV2 with TRBJ1-6, with D hard to call. V was cut by 5 bases and J by 12 bases, with 23 bases left in between. The CDR3 runs to 16 residues. Germline V CDR1 and CDR2: SNHLY, FYNNEI. The CDR3 DNA reads TGTGCCAGCAGTCTCCAACCCCCAGTCGTCTCAGGACCCCTCCACTTT. Its translation: CASSLQPPVVSGPLHF.